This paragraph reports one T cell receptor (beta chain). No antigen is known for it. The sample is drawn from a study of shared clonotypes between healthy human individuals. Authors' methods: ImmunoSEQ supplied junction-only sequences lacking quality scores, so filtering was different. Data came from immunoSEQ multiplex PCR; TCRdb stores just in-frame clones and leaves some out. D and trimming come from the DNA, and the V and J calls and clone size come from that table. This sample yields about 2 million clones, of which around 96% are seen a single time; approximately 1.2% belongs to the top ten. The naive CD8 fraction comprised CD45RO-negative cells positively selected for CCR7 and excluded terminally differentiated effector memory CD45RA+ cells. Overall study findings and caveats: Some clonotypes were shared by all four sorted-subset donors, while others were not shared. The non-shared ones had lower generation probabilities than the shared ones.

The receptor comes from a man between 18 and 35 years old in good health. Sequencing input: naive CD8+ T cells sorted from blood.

The DNA for the CDR3 is TGCGCCAGCAGCTCAACTAGCGGGAGTATGATAGATGAGCAGTTCTTC. Its protein is CASSSTSGSMIDEQFF. V usage is TRBV4-3 and J usage is TRBJ2-1, with 11 bases lining up with TRBD2. This CDR3 is built from 16 residues. The V gene end was trimmed by 5 bases and the J gene end by 8 bases; junction bases not matched to a gene: 11. Per the germline V gene, CDR1 is LGHNA and CDR2 is YSLEER.